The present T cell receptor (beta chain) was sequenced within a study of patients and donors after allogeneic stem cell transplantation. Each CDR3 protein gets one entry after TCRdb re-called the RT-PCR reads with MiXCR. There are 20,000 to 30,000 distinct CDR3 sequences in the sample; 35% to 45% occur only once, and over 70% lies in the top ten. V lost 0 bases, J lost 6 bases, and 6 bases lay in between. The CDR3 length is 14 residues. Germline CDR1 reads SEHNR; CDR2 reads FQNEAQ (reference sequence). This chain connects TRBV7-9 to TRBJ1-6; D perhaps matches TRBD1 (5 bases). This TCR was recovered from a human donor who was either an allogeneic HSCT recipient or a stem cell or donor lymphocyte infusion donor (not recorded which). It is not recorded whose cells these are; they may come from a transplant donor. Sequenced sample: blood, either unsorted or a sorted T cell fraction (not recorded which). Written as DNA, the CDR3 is TGTGCCAGCAGCTTAGCGGGACCTAATTCACCCCTCCACTTT. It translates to CASSLAGPNSPLHF.